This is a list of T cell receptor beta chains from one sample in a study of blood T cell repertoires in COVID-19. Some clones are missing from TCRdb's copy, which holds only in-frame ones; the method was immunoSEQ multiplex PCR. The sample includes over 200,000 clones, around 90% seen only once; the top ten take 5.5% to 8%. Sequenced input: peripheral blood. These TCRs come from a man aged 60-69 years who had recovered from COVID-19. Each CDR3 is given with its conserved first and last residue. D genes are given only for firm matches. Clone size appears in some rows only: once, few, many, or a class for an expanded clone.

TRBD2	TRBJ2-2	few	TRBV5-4	TGTGCCAGCAGCTTGGGGCCACGGGGGGGCTACACGAACACCGGGGAGCTGTTTTTT	CASSLGPRGGYTNTGELFF
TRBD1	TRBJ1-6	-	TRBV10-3	TGTGCCATCAGGGAGGACAGGGTCAATAATTCACCCCTCCACTTT	CAIREDRVNNSPLHF
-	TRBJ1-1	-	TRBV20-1	TGCAGTGCTAGTAAGGCGGGGGCTCGGAACACTGAAGCTTTCTTT	CSASKAGARNTEAFF
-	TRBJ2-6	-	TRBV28	TGTGCCAGCAGGTCCACTGGGGCCAACGTCCTGACTTTC	CASRSTGANVLTF
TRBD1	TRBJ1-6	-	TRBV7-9	TGTGCCAGCAGCGGGGACAGGGGGAGCTCCTATAATTCACCCCTCCACTTT	CASSGDRGSSYNSPLHF
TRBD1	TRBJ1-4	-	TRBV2	TGTGCCAGCCGGACAGGGGGGGCTGAAAAACTGTTTTTT	CASRTGGAEKLFF
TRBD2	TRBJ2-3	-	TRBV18	TGTGCCAGCTCCCGAGGACTAGCGGGAGGTGCAGATACGCAGTATTTT	CASSRGLAGGADTQYF
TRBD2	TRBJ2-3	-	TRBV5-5	TGTGCCAGCAGCCCCCCGTCTAGCGGGCTCACAGATACGCAGTATTTT	CASSPPSSGLTDTQYF
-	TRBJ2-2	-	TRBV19	TGTGCCAGTAATGTATTCGATACTTACACCGGGGAGCTGTTTTTT	CASNVFDTYTGELFF
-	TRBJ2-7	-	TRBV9	TGTGCCAGCAGCGCATCCCAGGACATAAACTCCTACGAGCAGTACTTC	CASSASQDINSYEQYF
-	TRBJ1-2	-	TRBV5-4	TGTGCCAGCAGCTTGTCTGGGGGCCTTAACTATGGCTACACCTTC	CASSLSGGLNYGYTF
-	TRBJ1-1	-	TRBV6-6	TGTGCCAGCAGTTATGAAAGCCTGAACACTGAAGCTTTCTTT	CASSYESLNTEAFF
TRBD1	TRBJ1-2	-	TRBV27	TGTGCCAGCAGGGTAGGACAGGGGAAGCTCGTTGATGGCTACACCTTC	CASRVGQGKLVDGYTF
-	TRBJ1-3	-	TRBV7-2	TGTGCCAGCAGCAGCCGACCGGGCTCTGGAAACACCATATATTTT	CASSSRPGSGNTIYF
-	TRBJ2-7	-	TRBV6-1	TGTGCCAGCAGTGGGTTGTTCGGCCAGGCGCTAGCGTACGAGCAGTACTTC	CASSGLFGQALAYEQYF
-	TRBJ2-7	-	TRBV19	TGTGCCAGTAGTGACGACAGCCTAGGCTCCTACGAGCAGTACTTC	CASSDDSLGSYEQYF
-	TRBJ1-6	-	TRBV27	TGTGCCAGCAGGTCGGGACACAATAATTCACCCCTCCACTTT	CASRSGHNNSPLHF
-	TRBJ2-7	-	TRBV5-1	TGCGCCAGCAGCTTGGAGGGGGGGTACTACGAGCAGTACTTC	CASSLEGGYYEQYF
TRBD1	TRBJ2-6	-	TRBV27	TGTGCCAGCAGTTTAAGTTTAAGACAGGGGGGATCTGGGGCCAACGTCCTGACTTTC	CASSLSLRQGGSGANVLTF
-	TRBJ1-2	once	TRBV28	TGTGCCATCCAAGAACCTATTAACTATGGCTACACCTTC	CAIQEPINYGYTF
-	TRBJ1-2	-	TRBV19	TGTGCCAGTAGTATAGCGAGGGCAGGTCAAATCTATGGCTACACCTTC	CASSIARAGQIYGYTF
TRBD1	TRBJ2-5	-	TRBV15	TGTGCCACCAGCCGGGCAGGGGGCCAAGAGACCCAGTACTTC	CATSRAGGQETQYF
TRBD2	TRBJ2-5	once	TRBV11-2	TGTGCCAGCAGCTTTAGCGGGAGGAGGGAAGAGACCCAGTACTTC	CASSFSGRREETQYF
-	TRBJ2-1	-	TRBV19	TGTGCCCACTATTCACTTACGGCGGATTCCTACAATGAGCAGTTCTTC	CAHYSLTADSYNEQFF
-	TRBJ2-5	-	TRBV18	TGTGCCAGCTCACCACCAGGGGGAAGGGAGACCCAGTACTTC	CASSPPGGRETQYF
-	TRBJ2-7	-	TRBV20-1	TGCAGTGCTCGACTAGGTTACGAGCAGTACTTC	CSARLGYEQYF
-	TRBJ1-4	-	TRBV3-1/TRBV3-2	TGTGCCAGCAGCCAAAGACAGATCGCTAATGAAAAACTGTTTTTT	CASSQRQIANEKLFF
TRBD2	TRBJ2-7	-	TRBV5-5	TGTGCCAGCAGCTTGGGGGAGGGGCCTCGGGCCTACGAGCAGTACTTC	CASSLGEGPRAYEQYF
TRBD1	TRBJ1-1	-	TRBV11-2	TGTGCCAGCAGCGTCCCAAGGACAGGGAACACTGAAGCTTTCTTT	CASSVPRTGNTEAFF
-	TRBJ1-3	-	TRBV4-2	TGTGCCAGCAGCCAAGAGAGAACAGGGAAACATAGTCGCTCTGGAAACACCATATATTTT	CASSQERTGKHSRSGNTIYF